The present T cell receptor beta chain was sequenced within a study of T-cell memory formation after mild COVID-19. TCRdb used MiXCR to reprocess the 5' RACE reads, holding one entry per CDR3 protein. This sample has roughly 600,000 distinct CDR3 sequences, with around 17% found just once. Findings and limits, study-wide: Certain responding clones were present in pre-infection memory, suggesting participation of cross-reactive memory. Clonal second-wave expansions that peaked on day 37 had unconfirmed SARS-CoV-2 specificity. Contracting clones localized mainly to CM and EM when CD4+ and mainly to EMRA when CD8+.

On this clonotype itself: No antigen is known for it.

Germline CDR1 reads DFQATT; CDR2 reads SNEGSKA (reference sequence). Trimming removed 6 bases from V and 4 bases from J; junction bases left unmatched: 9. This CDR3 comprises 16 residues. The TCR sequence derives from an adult woman who had mild COVID-19 (a few samples of this study predate the infection). Cell type and time point are not known. Sequencing was performed on PBMCs or a T cell subset sorted from them (not recorded which). The genes are TRBV20-1 and TRBJ2-1; 13 bases line up with TRBD2. CDR3 residues: CSAPPGTSGIYNEQFF. The CDR3 DNA sequence: TGCAGTGCCCCGCCCGGGACTAGCGGGATTTACAATGAGCAGTTCTTC.